This T cell receptor beta chain was recorded in a study of cytomegalovirus exposure and HLA in healthy donors. V was pared by 4 bases and J by 7 bases, with 4 bases of the junction left unmatched. The CDR3 runs to 12 residues. The germline CDR1 and CDR2 sequences are GTSNPN and SVGIG (reference sequence). On this clone itself: This sample includes further DNA sequences coding for the same CDR3.

Participants comprised healthy donors of bone marrow. PCR employed 60 Vbeta and 13 Jbeta primers. TCRdb's table, derived via immunoSEQ multiplex PCR, lists solely in-frame clones and lacks some. The sample's table shows approximately 40,000 clones. This TCR was sampled from a human donor in good health. Sequencing input: PBMCs. V is TRBV30 and J is TRBJ2-1; 7 nucleotides line up with TRBD1. CDR3 loop: CAWTPTGNEQFF. Written as DNA, the CDR3 is TGTGCCTGGACACCGACAGGGAATGAGCAGTTCTTC. The variable domain in full, with the rest retrieved from reference TRBV30 and TRBJ2-1, is SQTIHQWPATLVQPVGSPLSLECTVEGTSNPNLYWYRQAAGRGLQLLFYSVGIGQISSEVPQNLSASRPQDRQFILSSKKLLLSDSGFYLCAWTPTGNEQFFGPGTRLTVL.